The clone carrying this T cell receptor (beta chain) was detected ten times or more. This entry belongs to a study of T cells in Graves' hyperthyroidism and ophthalmopathy. Germline values: CDR1 MDHEN, CDR2 SYDVKM. Trimming took 5 bases from V and 7 from J; bases not matched to a gene: 9. CDR3 length: 14 residues. Amplified TCR beta CDR3 regions came from RNA transcripts. TCR CDR3 regions were first amplified by RT-PCR with HTBI primers. TCRdb reanalysed the multiplex PCR reads using MiXCR and keeps one entry per CDR3 protein. The sample yields hundreds of thousands of distinct CDR3 sequences, over 15% seen once.

This chain uses TRBV28 with TRBJ2-5; 8 nucleotides match TRBD1. The TCR sequence derives from a woman aged 18-29 years with Graves' ophthalmopathy. The sample taken for sequencing was blood. Here the CDR3 reads CASSTWTGRGTQYF. CDR3 in DNA: TGTGCCAGCAGTACTTGGACAGGGCGGGGGACCCAGTACTTC.